The clone carrying this T cell receptor (beta chain) has a count of ten or more. Antigen: not known. This sample was taken from a study of T cells after yellow fever vaccination. Study-wide background: Fractions of low cell number were prepared using SMART-Seq v4 Ultra Low Input. General study results and limits: FACS-sorted repertoires might harbor abundant contaminating clonotypes from the bulk population.

Per germline, CDR1 SGHRS and CDR2 YFSETQ. Deletions cut 0 bases from V and 3 bases from J, with 10 bases between. The length of the CDR3 is 14 residues. Generation of TCR cDNA used 5'RACE template switching (which added a universal primer site and UMIs). TCRdb re-called the 5' RACE reads through MiXCR, storing one row per CDR3 protein. This sample has under 300,000 distinct CDR3 sequences, with roughly 7.2% found just once. V gene TRBV5-1 combines with J gene TRBJ2-7; D uncertain. This TCR was recovered from a man under 40 who received the YFV17D yellow fever vaccine. Sequences were derived from CD4+ T cells sorted from PBMCs, sampled 15 days after the yellow fever booster vaccination. CDR3 sequence: CASSLDAGHYEQYF. Written as DNA, the CDR3 is TGCGCCAGCAGCTTGGATGCAGGCCACTACGAGCAGTACTTC.